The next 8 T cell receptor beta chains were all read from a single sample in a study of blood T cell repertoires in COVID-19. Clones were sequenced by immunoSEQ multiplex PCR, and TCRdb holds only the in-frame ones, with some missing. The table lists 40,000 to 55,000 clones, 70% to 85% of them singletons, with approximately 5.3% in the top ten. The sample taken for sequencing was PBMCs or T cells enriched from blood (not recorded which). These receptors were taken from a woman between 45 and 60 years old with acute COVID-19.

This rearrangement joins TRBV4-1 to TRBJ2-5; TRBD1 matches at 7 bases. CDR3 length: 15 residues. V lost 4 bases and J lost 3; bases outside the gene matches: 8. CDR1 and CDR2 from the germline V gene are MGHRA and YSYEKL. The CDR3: CASSRQGQPEETQYF. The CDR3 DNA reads TGCGCCAGCAGCCGACAGGGACAGCCAGAAGAGACCCAGTACTTC.

CDR3 coding DNA: TGTGCCAGCAGCCAGCCGGGACAGGGGGCCGGGGAGCAGTACTTC. Translation gives CASSQPGQGAGEQYF. V is TRBV7-2 and J is TRBJ2-7, with TRBD1 matching 12 bases. Germline CDR1 SGHTA, CDR2 FQGNSA. There are 15 residues in the CDR3. After removal of 5 bases from V and 7 bases from J, the junction contained 9 bases not matched to a gene.

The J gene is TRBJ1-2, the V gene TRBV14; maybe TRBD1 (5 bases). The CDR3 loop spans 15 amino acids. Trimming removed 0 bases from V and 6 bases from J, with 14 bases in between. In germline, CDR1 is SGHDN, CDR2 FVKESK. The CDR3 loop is CASSQENRLMDGYTF. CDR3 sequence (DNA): TGTGCCAGCAGCCAAGAAAACAGGCTGATGGATGGCTACACCTTC.

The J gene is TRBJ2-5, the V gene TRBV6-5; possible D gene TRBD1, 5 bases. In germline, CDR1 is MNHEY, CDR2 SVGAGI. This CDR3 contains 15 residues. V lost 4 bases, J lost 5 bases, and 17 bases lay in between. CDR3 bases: TGTGCCAGCAGTTTTCAGGGATCGCGGTCGGAGACCCAGTACTTC. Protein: CASSFQGSRSETQYF.

Written as DNA, the CDR3 is TGTGCCAGCAGTTGGGACAGGAGGAATGAGCAGTTCTTC. This encodes CASSWDRRNEQFF. The gene calls are TRBV6-5 and TRBJ2-1, with 8 positions matching TRBD1. V was pared by 4 bases and J by 7 bases, with 3 bases of the junction left unmatched. The CDR3 extends over 13 amino acids. CDR1 and CDR2 (germline): MNHEY, SVGAGI.

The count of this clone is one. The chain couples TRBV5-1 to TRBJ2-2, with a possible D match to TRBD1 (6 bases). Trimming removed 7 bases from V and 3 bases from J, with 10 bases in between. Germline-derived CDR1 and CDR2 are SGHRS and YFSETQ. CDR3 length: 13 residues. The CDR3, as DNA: TGCGCCAGCTCTCCAGGGGACACCGGGGAGCTGTTTTTT. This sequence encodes CASSPGDTGELFF.

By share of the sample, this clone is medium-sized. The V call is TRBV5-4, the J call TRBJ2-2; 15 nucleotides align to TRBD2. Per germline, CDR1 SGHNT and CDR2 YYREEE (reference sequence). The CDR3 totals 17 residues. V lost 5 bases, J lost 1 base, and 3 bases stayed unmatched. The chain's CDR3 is CASRLGLAGGNTGELFF. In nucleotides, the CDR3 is TGTGCCAGCAGGCTGGGACTAGCGGGGGGGAACACCGGGGAGCTGTTTTTT.

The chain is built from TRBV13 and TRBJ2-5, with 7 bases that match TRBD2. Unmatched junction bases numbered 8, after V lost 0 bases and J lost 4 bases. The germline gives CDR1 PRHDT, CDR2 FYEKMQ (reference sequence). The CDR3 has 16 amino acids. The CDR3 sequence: CASSLGRRLALETQYF. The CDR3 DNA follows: TGTGCCAGCAGCTTAGGCCGGCGACTAGCATTAGAGACCCAGTACTTC. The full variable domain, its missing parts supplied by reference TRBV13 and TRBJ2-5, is AAGVIQSPRHLIKEKRETATLKCYPIPRHDTVYWYQQGPGQDPQFLISFYEKMQSDKGSIPDRFSAQQFSDYHSELNMSSLELGDSALYFCASSLGRRLALETQYFGPGTRLLVL.